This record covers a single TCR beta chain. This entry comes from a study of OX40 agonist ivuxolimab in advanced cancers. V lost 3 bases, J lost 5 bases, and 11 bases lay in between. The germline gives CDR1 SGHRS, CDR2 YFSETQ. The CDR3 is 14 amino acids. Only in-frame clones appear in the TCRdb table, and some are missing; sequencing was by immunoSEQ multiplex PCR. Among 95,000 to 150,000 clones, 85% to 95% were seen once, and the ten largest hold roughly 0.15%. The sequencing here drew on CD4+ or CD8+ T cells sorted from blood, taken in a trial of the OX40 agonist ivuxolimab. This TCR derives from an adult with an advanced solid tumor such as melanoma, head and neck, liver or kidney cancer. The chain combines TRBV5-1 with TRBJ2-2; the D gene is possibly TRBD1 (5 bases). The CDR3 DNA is TGCGCCAGCAGCTCCAGGGAAGGGACCGGGGAGCTGTTTTTT. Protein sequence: CASSSREGTGELFF.